One and the same sample provided the 2 T cell receptor beta chains below, sequenced in a study of T cells after yellow fever vaccination. TCRdb itself ran the 5' RACE reads through MiXCR, one entry per CDR3 protein. This table holds 450,000 to 550,000 distinct CDR3 sequences, around 21% found once. Sequencing was performed on PBMCs, taken 15 days after the yellow fever booster vaccination. These receptors originate from a young man who received the YFV17D yellow fever vaccine.

This clonotype has only a few counts. The J gene is TRBJ1-2, the V gene TRBV9; 11 positions agree with TRBD1. Trimming removed 0 bases from V and 6 bases from J; junction bases left unmatched: 7. Looked up from germline, CDR1 is SGDLS and CDR2 is YYNGEE. CDR3 length: 16 residues. The CDR3 loop is CASSVARTGGSNGYTF. CDR3 nucleotide sequence: TGTGCCAGCAGCGTAGCGCGGACAGGGGGCTCTAATGGCTACACCTTC.

The rearrangement links TRBV27 to TRBJ1-5; D may be TRBD1 (5 bases). The CDR3 totals 17 residues. V was pared by 6 bases and J by 0 bases, with 18 bases between. Germline V gives CDR1 MNHEY, CDR2 SMNVEV (reference sequence). CDR3 coding DNA: TGTGCCAGCAGCCCAACCTGGGGGGTGGATAGCAATCAGCCCCAGCATTTT. As protein: CASSPTWGVDSNQPQHF.